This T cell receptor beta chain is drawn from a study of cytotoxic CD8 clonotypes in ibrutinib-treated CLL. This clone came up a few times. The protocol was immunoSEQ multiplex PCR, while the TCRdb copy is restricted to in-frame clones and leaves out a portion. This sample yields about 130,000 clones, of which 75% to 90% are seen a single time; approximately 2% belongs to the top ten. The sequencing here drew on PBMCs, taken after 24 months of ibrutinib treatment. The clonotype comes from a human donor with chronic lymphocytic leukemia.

CDR3 amino acids: CAWSLSGNTIYF. The CDR3 coding sequence is TGTGCCTGGTCCCTCTCTGGAAACACCATATATTTT. This chain links TRBV30 with TRBJ1-3; no clear D. This CDR3 comprises 12 residues. The V and J ends lost 5 bases and 0 bases respectively, with 5 bases between them. The germline CDR1 and CDR2 sequences are GTSNPN and SVGIG (reference sequence).